This record looks at one TCR beta chain sequence and its context. Trimming removed 3 bases from V and 10 bases from J; junction bases left unmatched: 6. The CDR3 contains 13 residues. The germline V gene has CDR1 MDHEN and CDR2 SYDVKM. This specimen comes from a study of preoperative IRX-2 immunotherapy in early breast cancer. Noted treatment: preoperative locoregional IRX-2 cytokine immunotherapy. Samples came from a phase Ib trial of preoperative locoregional IRX-2 cytokine immunotherapy. Assay: immunoSEQ multiplex PCR; the TCRdb copy retains only in-frame clones and omits some. The sample consists of about 32,000 clones, roughly four fifths of them appearing once.

The J gene is TRBJ1-1, the V gene TRBV28, with 9 bases that match TRBD1. The clonotype comes from a human donor with breast cancer. Sequencing was performed on lymph node tissue, taken from a patient treated with IRX-2 immunotherapy. This CDR3 reads CASSFLDRGLAFF. The CDR3 coding sequence is TGTGCCAGCAGTTTCTTGGACAGGGGACTAGCTTTCTTT. Variable domain in full (rest from reference TRBV28 and TRBJ1-1): DVKVTQSSRYLVKRTGEKVFLECVQDMDHENMFWYRQDPGLGLRLIYFSYDVKMKEKGDIPEGYSVSREKKERFSLILESASTNQTSMYLCASSFLDRGLAFFGQGTRLTVV.